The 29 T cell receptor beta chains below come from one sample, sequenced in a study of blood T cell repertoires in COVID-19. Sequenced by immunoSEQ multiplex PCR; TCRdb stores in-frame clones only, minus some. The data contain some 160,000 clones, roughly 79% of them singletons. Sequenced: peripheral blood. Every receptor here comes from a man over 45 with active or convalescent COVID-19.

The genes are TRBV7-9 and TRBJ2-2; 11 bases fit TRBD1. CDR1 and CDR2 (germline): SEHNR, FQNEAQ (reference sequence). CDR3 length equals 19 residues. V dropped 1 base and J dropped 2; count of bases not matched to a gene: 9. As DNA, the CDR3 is TGTGCCAGCAGCTTAGAGCTTGGACAGGGGGCGCGCAACACCGGGGAGCTGTTTTTT. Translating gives CASSLELGQGARNTGELFF.

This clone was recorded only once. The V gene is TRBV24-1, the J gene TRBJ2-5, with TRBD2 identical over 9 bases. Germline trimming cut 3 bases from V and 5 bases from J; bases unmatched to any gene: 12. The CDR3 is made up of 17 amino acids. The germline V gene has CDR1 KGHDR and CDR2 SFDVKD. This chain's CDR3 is CATSDGEWSSGMETQYF. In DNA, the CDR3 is TGTGCCACCAGTGATGGGGAGTGGTCTAGCGGGATGGAGACCCAGTACTTC.

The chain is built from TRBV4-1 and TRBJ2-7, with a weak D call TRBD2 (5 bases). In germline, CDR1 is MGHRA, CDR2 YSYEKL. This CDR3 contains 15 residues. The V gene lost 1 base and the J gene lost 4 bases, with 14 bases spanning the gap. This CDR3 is CASSQAETTSYEQYF. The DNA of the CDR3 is TGCGCCAGCAGCCAAGCTGAGACTACCTCTTACGAGCAGTACTTC.

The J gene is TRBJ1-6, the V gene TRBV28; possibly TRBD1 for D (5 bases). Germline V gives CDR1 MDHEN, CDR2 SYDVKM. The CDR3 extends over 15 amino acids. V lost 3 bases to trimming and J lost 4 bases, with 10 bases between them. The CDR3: CASSFRTPYNSPLHF. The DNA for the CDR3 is TGTGCCAGCAGTTTCCGGACACCGTATAATTCACCCCTCCACTTT.

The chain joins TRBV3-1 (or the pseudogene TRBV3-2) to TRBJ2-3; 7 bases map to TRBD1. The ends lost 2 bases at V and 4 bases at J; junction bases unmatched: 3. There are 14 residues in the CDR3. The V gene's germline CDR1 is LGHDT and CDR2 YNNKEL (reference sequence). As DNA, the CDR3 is TGTGCCAGCAGCCAAAGGCAGGGGGCAGATACGCAGTATTTT. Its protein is CASSQRQGADTQYF.

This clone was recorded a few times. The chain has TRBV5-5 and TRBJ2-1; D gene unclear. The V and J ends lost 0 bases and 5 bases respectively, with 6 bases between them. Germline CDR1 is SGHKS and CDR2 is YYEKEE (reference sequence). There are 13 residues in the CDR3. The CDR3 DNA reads TGTGCCAGCAGCTTGGCCCCGGACAATGAGCAGTTCTTC. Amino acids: CASSLAPDNEQFF.

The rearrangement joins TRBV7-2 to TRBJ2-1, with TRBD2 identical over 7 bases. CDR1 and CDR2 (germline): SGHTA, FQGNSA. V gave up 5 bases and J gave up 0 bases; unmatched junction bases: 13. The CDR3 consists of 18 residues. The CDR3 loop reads CASSHPPGLRLSYNEQFF. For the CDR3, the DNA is TGTGCCAGCAGCCACCCCCCGGGACTACGACTCTCCTACAATGAGCAGTTCTTC.

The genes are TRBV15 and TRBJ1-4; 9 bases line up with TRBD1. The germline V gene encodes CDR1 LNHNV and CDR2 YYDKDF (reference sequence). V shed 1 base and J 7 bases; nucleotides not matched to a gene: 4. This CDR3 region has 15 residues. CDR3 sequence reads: CATSRVGTGFEKLFF. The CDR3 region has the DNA TGTGCCACCAGCAGAGTTGGGACAGGGTTTGAAAAACTGTTTTTT.

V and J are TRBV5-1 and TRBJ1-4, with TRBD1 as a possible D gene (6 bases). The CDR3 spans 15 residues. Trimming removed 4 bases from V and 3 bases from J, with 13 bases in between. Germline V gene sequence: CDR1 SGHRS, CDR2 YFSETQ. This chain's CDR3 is CASSPPQGANEKLFF. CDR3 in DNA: TGCGCCAGCAGCCCACCACAGGGAGCTAATGAAAAACTGTTTTTT.

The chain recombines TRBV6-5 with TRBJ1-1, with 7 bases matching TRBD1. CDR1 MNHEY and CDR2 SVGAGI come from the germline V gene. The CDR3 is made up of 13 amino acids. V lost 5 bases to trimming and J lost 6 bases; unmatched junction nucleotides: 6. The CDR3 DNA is TGTGCCAGCAGTAGACAGGGTACCCCTGAAGCTTTCTTT. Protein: CASSRQGTPEAFF.

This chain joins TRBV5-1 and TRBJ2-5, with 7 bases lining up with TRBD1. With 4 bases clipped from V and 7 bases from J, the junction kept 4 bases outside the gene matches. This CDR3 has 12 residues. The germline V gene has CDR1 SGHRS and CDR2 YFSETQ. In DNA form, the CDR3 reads TGCGCCAGCAGCCGGGACAGCGGGACCCAGTACTTC. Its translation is CASSRDSGTQYF.

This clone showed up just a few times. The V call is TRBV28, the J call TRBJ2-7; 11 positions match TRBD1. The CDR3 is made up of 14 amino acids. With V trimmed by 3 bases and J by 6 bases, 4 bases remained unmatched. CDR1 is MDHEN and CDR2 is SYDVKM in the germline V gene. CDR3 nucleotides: TGTGCCAGCAGTTTCGGGACAGGGGGACGCGAGCAGTACTTC. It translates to CASSFGTGGREQYF.

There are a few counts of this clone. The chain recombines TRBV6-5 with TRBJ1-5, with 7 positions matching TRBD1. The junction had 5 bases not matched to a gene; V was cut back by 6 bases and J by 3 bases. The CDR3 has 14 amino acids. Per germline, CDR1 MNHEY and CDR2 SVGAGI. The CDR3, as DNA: TGTGCCAGCAGCCTGGACAGGTTCAATCAGCCCCAGCATTTT. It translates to CASSLDRFNQPQHF.

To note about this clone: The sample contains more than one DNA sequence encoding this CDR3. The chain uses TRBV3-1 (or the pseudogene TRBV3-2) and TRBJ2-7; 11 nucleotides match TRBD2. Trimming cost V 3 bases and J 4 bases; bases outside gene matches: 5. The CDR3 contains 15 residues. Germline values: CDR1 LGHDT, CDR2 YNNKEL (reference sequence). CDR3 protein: CASSHGTSGTYEQYF. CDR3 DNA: TGTGCCAGCAGCCACGGGACTAGCGGCACTTACGAGCAGTACTTC.

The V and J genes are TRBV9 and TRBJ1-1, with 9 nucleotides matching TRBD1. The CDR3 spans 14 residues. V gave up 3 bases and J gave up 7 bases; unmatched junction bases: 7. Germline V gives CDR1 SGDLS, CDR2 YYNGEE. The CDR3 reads CASSALTGGGEAFF. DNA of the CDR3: TGTGCCAGCAGCGCCTTAACAGGGGGCGGTGAAGCTTTCTTT.

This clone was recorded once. Here the CDR3 reads CASSQGTGGWYEQYF. Here the CDR3 DNA reads TGCGCCAGCAGCCAAGGGACAGGAGGCTGGTACGAGCAGTACTTC. The V gene is TRBV4-1, the J gene TRBJ2-7, with 7 positions matching TRBD1. V was pared by 1 base and J by 4 bases, with 7 bases of the junction left unmatched. The CDR3 consists of 15 residues. Germline lookup yields CDR1 MGHRA and CDR2 YSYEKL.

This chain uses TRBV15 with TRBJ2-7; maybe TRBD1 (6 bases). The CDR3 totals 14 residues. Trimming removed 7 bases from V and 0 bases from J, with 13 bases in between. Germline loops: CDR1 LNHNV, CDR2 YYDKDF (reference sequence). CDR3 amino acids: CATTGHPSSYEQYF. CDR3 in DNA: TGTGCCACCACGGGACACCCGAGCTCCTACGAGCAGTACTTC.

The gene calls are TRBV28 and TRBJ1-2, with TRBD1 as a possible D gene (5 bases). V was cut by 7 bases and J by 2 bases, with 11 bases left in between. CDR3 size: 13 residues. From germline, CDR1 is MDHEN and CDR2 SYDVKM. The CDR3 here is CASNLRGNYGYTF. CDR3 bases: TGTGCCAGCAACCTCCGGGGGAACTATGGCTACACCTTC.

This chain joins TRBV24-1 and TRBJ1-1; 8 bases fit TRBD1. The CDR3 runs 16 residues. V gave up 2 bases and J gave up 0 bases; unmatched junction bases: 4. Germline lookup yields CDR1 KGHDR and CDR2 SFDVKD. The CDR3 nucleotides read TGTGCCACCAGTGATTCGTCGACAGGGGTGAACACTGAAGCTTTCTTT. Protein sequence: CATSDSSTGVNTEAFF.

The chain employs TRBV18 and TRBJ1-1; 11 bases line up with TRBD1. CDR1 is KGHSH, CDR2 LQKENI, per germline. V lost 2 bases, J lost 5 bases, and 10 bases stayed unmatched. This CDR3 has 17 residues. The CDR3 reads CASSPSGQGVGRTEAFF. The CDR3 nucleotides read TGTGCCAGCTCACCATCGGGACAGGGGGTGGGAAGGACTGAAGCTTTCTTT.

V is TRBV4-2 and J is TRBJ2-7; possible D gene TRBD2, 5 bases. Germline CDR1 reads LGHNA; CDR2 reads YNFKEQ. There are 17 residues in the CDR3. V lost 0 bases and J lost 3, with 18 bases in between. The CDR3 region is CASSQDAAGGGFYEQYF. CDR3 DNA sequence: TGTGCCAGCAGCCAAGATGCGGCGGGCGGAGGTTTCTACGAGCAGTACTTC.

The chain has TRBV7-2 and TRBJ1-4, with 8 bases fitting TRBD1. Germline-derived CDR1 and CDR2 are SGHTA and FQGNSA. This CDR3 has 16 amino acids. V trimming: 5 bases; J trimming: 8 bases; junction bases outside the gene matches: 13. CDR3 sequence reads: CASSPRQGALREKLFF. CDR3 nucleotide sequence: TGTGCCAGCAGCCCACGGCAGGGGGCGCTCCGGGAAAAACTGTTTTTT. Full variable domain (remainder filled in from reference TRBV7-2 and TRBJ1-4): GAGVSQSPSNKVTEKGKDVELRCDPISGHTALYWYRQSLGQGLEFLIYFQGNSAPDKSGLPSDRFSAERTGGSVSTLTIQRTQQEDSAVYLCASSPRQGALREKLFFGSGTQLSVL.

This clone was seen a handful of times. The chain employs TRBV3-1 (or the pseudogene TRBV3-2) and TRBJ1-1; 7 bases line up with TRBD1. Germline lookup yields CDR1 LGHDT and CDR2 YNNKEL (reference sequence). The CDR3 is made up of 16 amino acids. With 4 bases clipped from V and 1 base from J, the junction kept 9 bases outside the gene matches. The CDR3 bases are TGTGCCAGCAGCCCCTCACAGGGGTCGTCGAACACTGAAGCTTTCTTT. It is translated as CASSPSQGSSNTEAFF.

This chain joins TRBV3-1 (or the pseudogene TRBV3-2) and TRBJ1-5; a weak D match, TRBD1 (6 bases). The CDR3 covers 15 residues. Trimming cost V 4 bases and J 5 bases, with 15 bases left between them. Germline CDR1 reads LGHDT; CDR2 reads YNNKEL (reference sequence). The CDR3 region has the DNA TGTGCCAGCAGCCTCGGCGTGGGGGCGGATCAGCCCCAGCATTTT. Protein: CASSLGVGADQPQHF.

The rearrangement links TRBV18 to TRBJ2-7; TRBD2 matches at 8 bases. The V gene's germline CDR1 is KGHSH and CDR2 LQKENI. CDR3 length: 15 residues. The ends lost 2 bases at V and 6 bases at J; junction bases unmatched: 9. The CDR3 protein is CASSPSHREGSEQYF. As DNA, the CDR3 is TGTGCCAGCTCACCAAGCCACCGGGAGGGATCCGAGCAGTACTTC.

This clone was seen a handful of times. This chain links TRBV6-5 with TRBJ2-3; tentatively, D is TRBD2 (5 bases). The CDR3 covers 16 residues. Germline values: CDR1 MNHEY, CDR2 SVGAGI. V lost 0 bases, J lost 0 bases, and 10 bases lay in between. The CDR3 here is CASSYSRTGSTDTQYF. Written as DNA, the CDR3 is TGTGCCAGCAGTTACTCCCGGACTGGGAGCACAGATACGCAGTATTTT.

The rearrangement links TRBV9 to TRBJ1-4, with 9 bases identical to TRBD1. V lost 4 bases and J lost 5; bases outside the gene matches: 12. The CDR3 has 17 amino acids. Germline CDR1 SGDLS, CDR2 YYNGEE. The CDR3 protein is CASSPRDRVAENEKLFF. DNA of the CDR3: TGTGCCAGCAGCCCGCGGGACAGGGTTGCGGAAAATGAAAAACTGTTTTTT.

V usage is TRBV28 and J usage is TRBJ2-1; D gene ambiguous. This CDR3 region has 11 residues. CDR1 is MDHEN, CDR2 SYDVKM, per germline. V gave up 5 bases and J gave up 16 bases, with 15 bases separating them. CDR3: CASSLQAYRFF. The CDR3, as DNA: TGTGCCAGCAGTCTGCAGGCTTACCGCTTCTTC.

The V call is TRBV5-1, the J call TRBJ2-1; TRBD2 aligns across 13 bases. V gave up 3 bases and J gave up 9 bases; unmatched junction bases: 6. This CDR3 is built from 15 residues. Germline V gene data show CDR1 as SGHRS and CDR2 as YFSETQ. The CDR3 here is CASSSTSGRSREQFF. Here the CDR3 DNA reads TGCGCCAGCAGCTCGACTAGCGGGAGGAGCCGTGAGCAGTTCTTC.